Listed below are T cell receptor beta chains from one sample, sequenced in a study of T cells in Graves' hyperthyroidism and ophthalmopathy. One entry per CDR3 protein results from TCRdb running MiXCR on the multiplex PCR reads. The sample includes hundreds of thousands of distinct CDR3 sequences, about 15% seen only once; the top ten take roughly 13%. Sequencing was carried out using blood. The receptors here all came from a man aged 18 to 30 with Graves' ophthalmopathy. CDR3s include the opening cysteine and the closing phenylalanine or tryptophan. A D gene is named only where the DNA matches it firmly. Clone size is shown for a subset of rows, as once, few, many or a class of expanded clone.

j_gene | v_gene | d_gene | abundance | CDR3aa | CDR3nt
TRBJ2-7 | TRBV29-1 | NA | NA | CSVEDQAYEQYF | TGCAGCGTTGAAGATCAGGCCTACGAGCAGTACTTC
TRBJ2-7 | TRBV5-4 | TRBD2 | many | CASSPSGGTPYEQYF | TGTGCCAGCAGCCCTAGCGGGGGGACGCCCTACGAGCAGTACTTC
TRBJ2-3 | TRBV27 | NA | many | CASSSRGDTQYF | TGTGCCAGCAGTTCCCGAGGGGATACGCAGTATTTT
TRBJ1-5 | TRBV12-3/TRBV12-4 | NA | many | CASSQRGRAGNQPQHF | TGTGCCAGCAGCCAAAGGGGGAGGGCCGGCAATCAGCCCCAGCATTTT
TRBJ2-3 | TRBV24-1 | TRBD2 | many | CATSDLHSSASGGTTDTQYF | TGTGCCACCAGTGATTTGCATTCCTCGGCTAGCGGGGGCACCACAGATACGCAGTATTTT
TRBJ2-1 | TRBV5-1 | TRBD2 | few | CASRVAGSGYNEQFF | TGCGCCAGCAGAGTAGCGGGGTCCGGATACAATGAGCAGTTCTTC
TRBJ2-3 | TRBV3-1 | NA | many | CASSPGFGGTYTQYF | TGTGCCAGCAGCCCCGGGTTTGGCGGGACATATACGCAGTATTTT
TRBJ1-5 | TRBV7-9 | NA | few | CASSLDGAGQPQHF | TGTGCCAGCAGCTTAGATGGGGCCGGTCAGCCCCAGCATTTT
TRBJ2-1 | TRBV11-2 | TRBD1 | many | CASSLARGQGALNEQFF | TGTGCCAGCAGCTTAGCCCGGGGACAGGGCGCTTTGAATGAGCAGTTCTTC
TRBJ1-2 | TRBV6-1 | NA | many | CASTPDGTGYTF | TGTGCCAGCACCCCCGACGGCACTGGCTACACCTTC
TRBJ1-5 | TRBV6-6 | NA | many | CASSYSAQEYNQPQHF | TGTGCCAGCAGTTACTCTGCCCAGGAGTACAATCAGCCCCAGCATTTT
TRBJ1-2 | TRBV18 | NA | NA | CASSDPQAAGGYTF | TGTGCCAGCTCCGACCCGCAGGCCGCGGGTGGCTACACCTTC
TRBJ2-7 | TRBV19 | NA | few | CASSRTGAANSYEQYF | TGTGCCAGTAGTCGGACCGGGGCAGCAAACTCCTACGAGCAGTACTTC
TRBJ2-1 | TRBV5-1 | TRBD2 | NA | CASSTTSGGVHNEQFF | TGCGCCAGCAGCACTACTAGCGGGGGGGTCCACAATGAGCAGTTCTTC
TRBJ2-1 | TRBV20-1 | NA | NA | CSATGLRSYNEQFF | TGCAGTGCTACAGGACTTCGCTCCTACAATGAGCAGTTCTTC
TRBJ1-6 | TRBV10-3 | NA | NA | CAINILEGVSPLHF | TGTGCCATCAACATACTCGAGGGGGTTTCACCCCTCCACTTT
TRBJ2-7 | TRBV4-1 | TRBD2 | few | CASSQVSLAGPYEQYF | TGCGCCAGCAGCCAAGTATCACTAGCGGGTCCCTACGAGCAGTACTTC
TRBJ2-5 | TRBV7-8 | TRBD2 | many | CASSSRLAGGKETQYF | TGTGCCAGCAGCTCAAGACTAGCGGGAGGGAAAGAGACCCAGTACTTC
TRBJ2-2 | TRBV5-1 | TRBD1 | many | CASSNGQGSTGELFF | TGCGCCAGCAGCAACGGACAGGGGAGCACCGGGGAGCTGTTTTTT
TRBJ1-1 | TRBV10-3 | TRBD1 | many | CAISGETGIMNTEAFF | TGTGCCATCAGTGGGGAGACAGGGATCATGAACACTGAAGCTTTCTTT
TRBJ2-3 | TRBV10-3 | TRBD2 | NA | CAIRGTSGGDTQYF | TGTGCCATCAGGGGGACTAGCGGGGGAGATACGCAGTATTTT
TRBJ2-3 | TRBV7-8 | NA | many | CASSATHYTQYF | TGTGCCAGCAGCGCTACTCACTATACGCAGTATTTT
TRBJ2-3 | TRBV27 | NA | NA | CASSRAGADTQYF | TGTGCCAGCAGTCGGGCAGGGGCAGATACGCAGTATTTT